The clone carrying this T cell receptor beta chain was recorded a few times. This entry belongs to a study of control samples from healthy donors and cancer patients. Data came from immunoSEQ multiplex PCR; TCRdb stores just in-frame clones and leaves some out. The sample consists of tens of thousands of clones, 84% of them appearing once. Germline V CDR1 and CDR2: MNHNY, SVGAGI (reference sequence). The CDR3 is made up of 12 amino acids. V was shortened by 8 bases and J by 6 bases, with 10 bases between the two germline ends. This clonotype originated in a woman in her fifties or sixties with lung cancer. The chain combines TRBV6-6 with TRBJ2-2; tentative D call: TRBD2 (6 bases). Sequencing was done on a sample of PBMCs. Here the CDR3 DNA reads TGTGCCAGCCGTTGGGAGGCCGGGGAGCTGTTTTTT. Encoded protein: CASRWEAGELFF.